Below, one T cell receptor (beta chain) is given with its context. Its antigen is unidentified. Every donor was a healthy person donating bone marrow. This specimen belongs to a study of cytomegalovirus exposure and HLA in healthy donors. Study background: An analysis done earlier identified 90 million to 120 million unique TCR beta sequences from roughly 190 million T cells.

Broader study findings: Later analysis identified several of the most significant clusters that appeared linked to common viral pathogens. Immune exposure information comprised only CMV serostatus.

The study ran its PCR with 60 Vbeta and 13 Jbeta primers. TCRdb's copy holds only in-frame clones and misses some; the assay was immunoSEQ multiplex PCR. This table has approximately 150,000 clones, approximately 79% appearing once. Germline CDR1 SGDLS, CDR2 YYNGEE. The CDR3 loop spans 15 amino acids. The V end lost 5 bases, the J end lost 0 bases, and 12 bases lay between the germline ends. The source is a human donor in good health. Sequences were obtained from PBMCs. This rearrangement joins TRBV9 to TRBJ2-1, with no clear D. The CDR3 loop is CASSRSVSSYNEQFF. The CDR3 nucleotides read TGTGCCAGCAGTCGAAGCGTCAGCTCCTACAATGAGCAGTTCTTC.